This TCR beta chain is drawn from a study of blood T cells in healthy people across ages. With a J-beta primer mix and a sample-barcoded 5' primer, a second PCR ran about 6 to 11 cycles. Tags on each cDNA molecule came from a template-switch adaptor with 12 random nucleotides. TCRdb reprocessed the 5' RACE reads via MiXCR and lists one record per CDR3 protein. The sample has some 1,800,000 distinct CDR3 sequences, 39% seen once. This clonotype was counted only a few times. Each donor gave approximately 9.7 milliliters of peripheral blood. This clonotype originated in a human donor in good health. Sequencing used blood.

CDR3 residues: CASSFTDRDTDTQYF. CDR3 coding DNA: TGTGCCAGCAGCTTCACGGACAGGGACACAGATACGCAGTATTTT. V is TRBV7-9 and J is TRBJ2-3, with TRBD1 matching over 8 bases. The CDR3 has 15 amino acids. Germline V lookup: CDR1 SEHNR, CDR2 FQNEAQ (reference sequence). Trimming at V came to 3 bases and at J to 2 bases, leaving 4 bases not matched to a gene. Variable domain in full (rest from reference TRBV7-9 and TRBJ2-3): DTGVSQNPRHKITKRGQNVTFRCDPISEHNRLYWYRQTLGQGPEFLTYFQNEAQLEKSRLLSDRFSAERPKGSFSTLEIQRTEQGDSAMYLCASSFTDRDTDTQYFGPGTRLTVL.